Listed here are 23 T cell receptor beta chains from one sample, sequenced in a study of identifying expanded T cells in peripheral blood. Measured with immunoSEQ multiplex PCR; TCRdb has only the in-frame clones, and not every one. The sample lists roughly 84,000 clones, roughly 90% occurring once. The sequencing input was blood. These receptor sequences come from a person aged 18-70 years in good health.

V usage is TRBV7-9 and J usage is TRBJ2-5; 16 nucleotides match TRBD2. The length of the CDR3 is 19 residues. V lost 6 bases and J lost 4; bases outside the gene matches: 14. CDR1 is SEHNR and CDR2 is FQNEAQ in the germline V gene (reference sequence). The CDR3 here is CASSPRMGTSGRAGETQYF. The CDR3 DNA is TGTGCCAGCAGTCCGCGAATGGGGACTAGCGGGAGGGCCGGAGAGACCCAGTACTTC.

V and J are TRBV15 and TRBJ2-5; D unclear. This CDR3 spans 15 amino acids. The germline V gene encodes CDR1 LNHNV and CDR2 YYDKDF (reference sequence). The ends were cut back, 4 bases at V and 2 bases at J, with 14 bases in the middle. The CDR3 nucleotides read TGTGCCACCAGCAAACCTGACAAGCAGCAAGAGACCCAGTACTTC. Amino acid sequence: CATSKPDKQQETQYF. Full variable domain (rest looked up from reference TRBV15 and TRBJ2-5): DAMVIQNPRYQVTQFGKPVTLSCSQTLNHNVMYWYQQKSSQAPKLLFHYYDKDFNNEADTPDNFQSRRPNTSFCFLDIRSPGLGDTAMYLCATSKPDKQQETQYFGPGTRLLVL.

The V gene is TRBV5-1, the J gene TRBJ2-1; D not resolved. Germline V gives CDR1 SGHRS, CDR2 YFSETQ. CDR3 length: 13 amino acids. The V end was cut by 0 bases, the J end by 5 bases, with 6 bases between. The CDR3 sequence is CASSLAGNNEQFF. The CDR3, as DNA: TGCGCCAGCAGCTTGGCAGGAAACAATGAGCAGTTCTTC. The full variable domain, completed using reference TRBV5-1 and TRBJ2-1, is KAGVTQTPRYLIKTRGQQVTLSCSPISGHRSVSWYQQTPGQGLQFLFEYFSETQRNKGNFPGRFSGRQFSNSRSEMNVSTLELGDSALYLCASSLAGNNEQFFGPGTRLTVL.

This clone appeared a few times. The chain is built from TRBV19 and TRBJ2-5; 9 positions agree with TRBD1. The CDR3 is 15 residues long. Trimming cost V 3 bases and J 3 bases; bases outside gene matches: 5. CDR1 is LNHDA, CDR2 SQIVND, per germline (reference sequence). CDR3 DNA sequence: TGTGCCAGTAGTATCTTGGGACAGGGAAAAGAGACCCAGTACTTC. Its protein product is CASSILGQGKETQYF.

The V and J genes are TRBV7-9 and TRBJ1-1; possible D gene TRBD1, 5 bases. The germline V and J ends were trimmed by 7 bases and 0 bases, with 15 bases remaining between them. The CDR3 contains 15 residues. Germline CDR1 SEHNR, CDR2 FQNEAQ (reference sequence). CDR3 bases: TGTGCCAGCACCCGACAGACTGCCATGAACACTGAAGCTTTCTTT. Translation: CASTRQTAMNTEAFF.

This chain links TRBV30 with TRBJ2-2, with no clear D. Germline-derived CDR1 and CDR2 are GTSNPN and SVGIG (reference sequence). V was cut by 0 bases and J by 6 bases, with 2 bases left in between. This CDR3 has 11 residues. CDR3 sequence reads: CAWSVPGELFF. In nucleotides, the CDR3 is TGTGCCTGGAGTGTACCCGGGGAGCTGTTTTTT.

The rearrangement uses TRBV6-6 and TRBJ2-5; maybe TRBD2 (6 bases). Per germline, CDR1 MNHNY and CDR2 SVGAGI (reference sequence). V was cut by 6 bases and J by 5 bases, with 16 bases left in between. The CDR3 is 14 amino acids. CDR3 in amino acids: CASRMGGLGETQYF. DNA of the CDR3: TGTGCCAGCAGGATGGGAGGCCTAGGGGAGACCCAGTACTTC.

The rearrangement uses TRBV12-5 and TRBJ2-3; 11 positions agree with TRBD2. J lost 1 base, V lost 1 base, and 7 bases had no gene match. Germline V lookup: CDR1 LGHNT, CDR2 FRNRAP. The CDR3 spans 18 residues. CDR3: CASGLGTSGGWGTDTQYF. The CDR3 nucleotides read TGTGCTAGTGGTTTGGGTACTAGCGGGGGCTGGGGCACAGATACGCAGTATTTT.

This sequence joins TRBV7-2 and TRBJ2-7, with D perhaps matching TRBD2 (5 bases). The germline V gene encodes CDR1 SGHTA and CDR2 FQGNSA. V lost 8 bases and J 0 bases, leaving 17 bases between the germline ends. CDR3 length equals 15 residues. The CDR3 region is CASGEAGGLSYEQYF. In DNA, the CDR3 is TGTGCCAGCGGCGAGGCGGGTGGACTCTCCTACGAGCAGTACTTC.

The CDR3 DNA reads TGCGCCAGCAGCCAAGGGCAGGGGGACACAGATACGCAGTATTTT. Protein sequence: CASSQGQGDTDTQYF. The genes are TRBV4-3 and TRBJ2-3; 7 bases map to TRBD1. The V segment lost 1 base and the J segment 2 bases; nucleotides outside the gene matches: 3. CDR1 LGHNA and CDR2 YSLEER come from the germline V gene. The CDR3 is 15 amino acids.

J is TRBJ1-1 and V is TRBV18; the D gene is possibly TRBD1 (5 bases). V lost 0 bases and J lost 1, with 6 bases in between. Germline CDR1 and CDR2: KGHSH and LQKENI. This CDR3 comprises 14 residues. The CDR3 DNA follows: TGTGCCAGCTCACCACCACAGGAGAACACTGAAGCTTTCTTT. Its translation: CASSPPQENTEAFF.

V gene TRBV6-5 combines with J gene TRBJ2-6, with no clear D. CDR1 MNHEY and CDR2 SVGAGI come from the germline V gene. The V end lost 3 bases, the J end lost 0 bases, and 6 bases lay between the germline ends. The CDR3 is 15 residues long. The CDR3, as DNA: TGTGCCAGCAGTTATGTTGCCTCTGGGGCCAACGTCCTGACTTTC. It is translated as CASSYVASGANVLTF.

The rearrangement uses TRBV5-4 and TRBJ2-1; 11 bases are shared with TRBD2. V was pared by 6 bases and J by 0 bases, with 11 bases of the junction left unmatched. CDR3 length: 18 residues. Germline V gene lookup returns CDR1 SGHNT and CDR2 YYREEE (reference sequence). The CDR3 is CASTPSGRPHNSYNEQFF. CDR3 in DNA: TGTGCCAGCACCCCTAGCGGGAGGCCGCATAACTCCTACAATGAGCAGTTCTTC. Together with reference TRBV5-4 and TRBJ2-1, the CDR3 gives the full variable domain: ETGVTQSPTHLIKTRGQQVTLRCSSQSGHNTVSWYQQALGQGPQFIFQYYREEENGRGNFPPRFSGLQFPNYSSELNVNALELDDSALYLCASTPSGRPHNSYNEQFFGPGTRLTVL.

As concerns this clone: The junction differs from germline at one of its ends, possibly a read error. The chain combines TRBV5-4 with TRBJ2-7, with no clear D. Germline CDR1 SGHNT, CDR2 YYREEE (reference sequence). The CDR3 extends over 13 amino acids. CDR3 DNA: TGTGCCAGCAGCCGTCCTGACTCCGACGAGCAGTACTTC. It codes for CASSRPDSDEQYF.

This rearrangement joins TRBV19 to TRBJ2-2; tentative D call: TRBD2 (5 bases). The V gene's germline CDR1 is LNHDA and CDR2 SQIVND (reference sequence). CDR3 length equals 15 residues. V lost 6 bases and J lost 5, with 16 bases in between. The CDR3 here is CASRMRLPGTGELFF. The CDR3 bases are TGTGCCAGTAGGATGAGACTCCCGGGGACCGGGGAGCTGTTTTTT.

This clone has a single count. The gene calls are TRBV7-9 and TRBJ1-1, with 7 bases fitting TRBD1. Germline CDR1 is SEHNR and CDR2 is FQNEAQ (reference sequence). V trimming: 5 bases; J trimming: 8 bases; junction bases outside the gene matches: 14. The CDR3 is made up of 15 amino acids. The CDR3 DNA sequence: TGTGCCAGCAGCGTTACCGGGGACAGAACCAAAGAAGCTTTCTTT. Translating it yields CASSVTGDRTKEAFF.

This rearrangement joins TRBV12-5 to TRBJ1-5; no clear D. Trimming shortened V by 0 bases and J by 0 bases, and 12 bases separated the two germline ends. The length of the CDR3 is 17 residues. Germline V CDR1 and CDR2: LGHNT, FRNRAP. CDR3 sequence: CASGLVLGLYSNQPQHF. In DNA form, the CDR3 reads TGTGCTAGTGGTTTGGTACTAGGTCTGTATAGCAATCAGCCCCAGCATTTT.

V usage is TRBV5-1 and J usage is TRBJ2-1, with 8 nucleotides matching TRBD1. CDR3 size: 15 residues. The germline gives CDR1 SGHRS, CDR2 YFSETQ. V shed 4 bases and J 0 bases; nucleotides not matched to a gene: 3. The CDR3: CASSRDRSSYNEQFF. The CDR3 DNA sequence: TGCGCCAGCAGCAGGGACAGGAGCTCCTACAATGAGCAGTTCTTC.

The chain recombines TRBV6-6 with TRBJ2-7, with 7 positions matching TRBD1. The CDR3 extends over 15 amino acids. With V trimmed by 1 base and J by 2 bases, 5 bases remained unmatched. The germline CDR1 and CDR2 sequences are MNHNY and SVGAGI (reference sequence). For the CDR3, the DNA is TGTGCCAGCAGTTACTTTGGGGGACAGACCTACGAGCAGTACTTC. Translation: CASSYFGGQTYEQYF.

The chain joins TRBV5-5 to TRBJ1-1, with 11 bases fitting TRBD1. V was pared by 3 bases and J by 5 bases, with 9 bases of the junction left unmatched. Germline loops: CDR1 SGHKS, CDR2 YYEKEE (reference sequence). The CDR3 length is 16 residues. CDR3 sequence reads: CASSSRWDRGLTEAFF. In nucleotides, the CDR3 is TGTGCCAGCAGCTCTAGGTGGGACAGGGGGTTAACTGAAGCTTTCTTT.

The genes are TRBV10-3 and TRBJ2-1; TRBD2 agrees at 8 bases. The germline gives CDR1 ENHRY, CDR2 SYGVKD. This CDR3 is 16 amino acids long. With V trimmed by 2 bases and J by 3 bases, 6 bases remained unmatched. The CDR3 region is CAISEPGSGVYNEQFF. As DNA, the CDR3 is TGTGCCATCAGTGAGCCTGGTAGCGGGGTCTACAATGAGCAGTTCTTC.

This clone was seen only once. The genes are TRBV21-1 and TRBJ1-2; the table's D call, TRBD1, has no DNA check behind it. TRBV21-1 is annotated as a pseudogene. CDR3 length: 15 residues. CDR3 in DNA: TGTGCCAGCAGCAAAGTAGTACACAGGGGTGATGGCTACACCTTC. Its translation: CASSKVVHRGDGYTF.

The CDR3 nucleotides are TGTGCCAGCAGCCCATATGACAGACCCTACGAGCAGTACTTC. Protein sequence: CASSPYDRPYEQYF. The chain links TRBV7-8 to TRBJ2-7; possible D gene TRBD1, 5 bases. The CDR3 is made up of 14 amino acids. Germline loops: CDR1 SGHVS, CDR2 FQNEAQ. V lost 5 bases and J lost 2, with 13 bases in between.